These 32 T cell receptor beta chains were sequenced from one sample in a study of blood T cell repertoires in COVID-19. Assay: immunoSEQ multiplex PCR; the TCRdb copy retains only in-frame clones and omits some. The top ten hold under 2% of the sample, which has 150,000 to 200,000 clones, 85% to 95% seen once. The sequenced sample was peripheral blood. These receptor sequences come from an older woman with COVID-19, enrolled during active disease.

The gene calls are TRBV5-1 and TRBJ2-6; TRBD1 aligns across 8 bases. With V trimmed by 5 bases and J by 0 bases, 10 bases remained unmatched. Germline assignment: CDR1 SGHRS and CDR2 YFSETQ. The CDR3 spans 18 residues. The CDR3 protein is CASSSLTGEDSGANVLTF. CDR3 coding DNA: TGCGCCAGCAGTTCTTTGACAGGGGAAGACTCTGGGGCCAACGTCCTGACTTTC.

The chain links TRBV7-4 to TRBJ1-1; maybe TRBD1 (5 bases). The germline gives CDR1 SGHVT, CDR2 SQSDAQ. V was pared by 2 bases and J by 4 bases, with 23 bases between. The CDR3 has 18 residues. The CDR3 region is CASSLMCGQGKVGTEAFF. The CDR3 bases are TGTGCCAGCAGCTTAATGTGTGGGCAGGGTAAGGTAGGCACTGAAGCTTTCTTT.

This chain joins TRBV5-1 and TRBJ1-4; D gene uncertain. CDR3 length: 15 amino acids. Germline CDR1 reads SGHRS; CDR2 reads YFSETQ. With 0 bases removed from V and 5 bases from J, the gap between germline ends came to 11 bases. The CDR3: CASSLGLAENEKLFF. As DNA, the CDR3 is TGCGCCAGCAGCTTGGGGTTGGCGGAAAATGAAAAACTGTTTTTT.

The chain's CDR3 is CASSGGTAGDTEAFF. In DNA, the CDR3 is TGTGCCAGCAGCGGCGGGACAGCTGGGGACACTGAAGCTTTCTTT. V usage is TRBV5-8 and J usage is TRBJ1-1; 7 bases match TRBD1. Germline V gene data show CDR1 as SGHTS and CDR2 as YDEGEE. Trimming removed 4 bases from V and 3 bases from J; junction bases left unmatched: 9. There are 15 residues in the CDR3.

This chain connects TRBV4-1 to TRBJ2-7, with a tentative D call TRBD1 (5 bases). The germline CDR1 and CDR2 sequences are MGHRA and YSYEKL. CDR3 length equals 14 residues. V gave up 4 bases and J gave up 3 bases, with 13 bases separating them. In nucleotides, the CDR3 is TGCGCCAGCAGCCCACCGGGCAGGGTCTACGAGCAGTACTTC. Translating gives CASSPPGRVYEQYF.

The CDR3 sequence: CASSVGGQGSGNTIYF. CDR3 nucleotides: TGTGCCAGCAGCGTAGGGGGACAGGGGTCTGGAAACACCATATATTTT. The rearrangement links TRBV9 to TRBJ1-3, with 10 nucleotides matching TRBD1. The germline V gene has CDR1 SGDLS and CDR2 YYNGEE. This CDR3 spans 16 amino acids. Germline trimming cut 0 bases from V and 1 base from J; bases unmatched to any gene: 1.

The chain is built from TRBV19 and TRBJ2-5, with D tentatively TRBD1 (5 bases). This CDR3 region has 14 residues. V was shortened by 5 bases and J by 2 bases, with 12 bases between the two germline ends. Germline loops: CDR1 LNHDA, CDR2 SQIVND (reference sequence). The CDR3: CASSAVGAQETQYF. CDR3 nucleotides: TGTGCCAGTAGTGCTGTAGGGGCACAAGAGACCCAGTACTTC.

This chain joins TRBV19 and TRBJ2-3; possibly TRBD2 for D (6 bases). CDR1 LNHDA and CDR2 SQIVND come from the germline V gene (reference sequence). V lost 7 bases and J 4 bases, leaving 15 bases between the germline ends. The CDR3 totals 14 residues. DNA for the CDR3: TGTGCCAGTACGTGGCGGGGAATCGCAGATACGCAGTATTTT. Amino acid sequence: CASTWRGIADTQYF.

The V gene is TRBV6-5, the J gene TRBJ1-6; 9 nucleotides line up with TRBD1. Germline CDR1 MNHEY, CDR2 SVGAGI. The CDR3 totals 14 residues. V was clipped by 7 bases and J by 7 bases; unmatched bases: 5. The CDR3 here is CASTLGTGNSPLHF. The CDR3 DNA follows: TGTGCCAGCACCCTCGGGACAGGGAATTCACCCCTCCACTTT.

The chain joins TRBV5-1 to TRBJ2-5; 10 positions match TRBD2. The CDR3 is made up of 14 amino acids. Trimming removed 9 bases from V and 6 bases from J; junction bases left unmatched: 11. Germline CDR1 SGHRS, CDR2 YFSETQ. The CDR3 bases are TGCGCCACCGCAGAGCGGGGGGGCCCCCAGACCCAGTACTTC. Encoded protein: CATAERGGPQTQYF. Combining the CDR3 with reference TRBV5-1 and TRBJ2-5 gives the whole variable domain KAGVTQTPRYLIKTRGQQVTLSCSPISGHRSVSWYQQTPGQGLQFLFEYFSETQRNKGNFPGRFSGRQFSNSRSEMNVSTLELGDSALYLCATAERGGPQTQYFGPGTRLLVL.

The chain has TRBV3-1 (or the pseudogene TRBV3-2) and TRBJ1-4; no clear D. The germline V and J ends were trimmed by 2 bases and 7 bases, with 11 bases remaining between them. CDR1 and CDR2 from the germline V gene are LGHDT and YNNKEL (reference sequence). The CDR3 runs 14 residues. CDR3 nucleotide sequence: TGTGCCAGCAGCCAATCGGGAGGCGGTGAAAAACTGTTTTTT. Protein product: CASSQSGGGEKLFF.

The chain carries TRBV6-2 or TRBV6-3 and TRBJ2-7; 8 bases match TRBD1. V was pared by 5 bases and J by 6 bases, with 3 bases of the junction left unmatched. This CDR3 has 12 residues. Germline V gene lookup returns CDR1 MNHEY and CDR2 SVGEGT. In DNA form, the CDR3 reads TGTGCCAGCAGTCGCACAGGGGGCGAGCAGTACTTC. Residues: CASSRTGGEQYF.

The chain uses TRBV19 and TRBJ1-2; D unresolved. Trimming pared 10 bases from V and 8 bases from J, leaving 26 bases between. The CDR3 is 15 amino acids. Germline CDR1 LNHDA, CDR2 SQIVND (reference sequence). CDR3 region: CATLPTGARMSGYTF. CDR3 in DNA: TGTGCCACCCTACCTACCGGCGCTAGAATGAGCGGCTACACCTTC.

The rearrangement uses TRBV19 and TRBJ1-4; the D gene is possibly TRBD1 (6 bases). Germline values: CDR1 LNHDA, CDR2 SQIVND (reference sequence). The V end lost 3 bases, the J end lost 12 bases, and 14 bases lay between the germline ends. CDR3 length equals 13 residues. The CDR3: CASSMERAGELFF. In DNA, the CDR3 is TGTGCCAGTAGTATGGAAAGGGCAGGGGAACTGTTTTTT.

The chain links TRBV19 to TRBJ1-2; TRBD1 matches at 7 bases. The V segment lost 7 bases and the J segment 4 bases; nucleotides outside the gene matches: 9. Germline V gene data show CDR1 as LNHDA and CDR2 as SQIVND (reference sequence). The CDR3 runs to 14 residues. CDR3 bases: TGTGCCAGTATTCAGACAGGGTCTGCCTATGGCTACACCTTC. Translated: CASIQTGSAYGYTF.

V gene TRBV19 combines with J gene TRBJ2-2, with TRBD1 identical over 8 bases. After removal of 5 bases from V and 6 bases from J, the junction contained 8 bases not matched to a gene. Per the germline V gene, CDR1 is LNHDA and CDR2 is SQIVND (reference sequence). The CDR3 totals 15 residues. CDR3 coding DNA: TGTGCCAGTAGTCCTCTGGACAGGGAGTCCGGGGAGCTGTTTTTT. Amino acids: CASSPLDRESGELFF.

The chain employs TRBV5-6 and TRBJ1-1; maybe TRBD1 (6 bases). CDR3 length: 14 residues. Germline V lookup: CDR1 SGHDT, CDR2 YYEEEE. V shed 3 bases and J shed 4 bases, with 13 bases lying between them. The CDR3 sequence is CASSSRRGSTEAFF. The CDR3 DNA follows: TGTGCCAGCAGCTCCCGAAGGGGGTCCACTGAAGCTTTCTTT.

The rearrangement links TRBV4-3 to TRBJ2-1, with no clear D. The CDR3 is 13 amino acids. V dropped 1 base and J dropped 8 bases, with 9 bases sitting between them. Germline-derived CDR1 and CDR2 are LGHNA and YSLEER. The CDR3 DNA follows: TGCGCCAGCAGCCAAGGCCTGAGGTATGAGCAGTTCTTC. Protein sequence: CASSQGLRYEQFF.

This chain links TRBV19 with TRBJ1-1; D ambiguous. Germline CDR1 and CDR2: LNHDA and SQIVND (reference sequence). Trimming cost V 4 bases and J 1 base, with 7 bases left between them. The CDR3 runs 13 residues. The CDR3 sequence is CASSSSRNTEAFF. In DNA form, the CDR3 reads TGTGCCAGTAGTAGTAGCAGGAACACTGAAGCTTTCTTT.

The rearrangement uses TRBV14 and TRBJ1-1; D is unresolved. V was cut by 1 base and J by 1 base, with 4 bases left in between. The CDR3 runs to 13 residues. Germline-derived CDR1 and CDR2 are SGHDN and FVKESK. The CDR3 bases are TGTGCCAGCAGCCAAGTAAAGAACACTGAAGCTTTCTTT. Its protein product is CASSQVKNTEAFF.

This rearrangement joins TRBV12-3 or TRBV12-4 to TRBJ2-5, with unresolved D. This CDR3 region has 12 residues. Trimming stripped 7 bases from V and 5 bases from J, with 11 bases between. For the CDR3, the DNA is TGTGCCAGCACCCAGGCCCCGGAGACCCAGTACTTC. Its translation is CASTQAPETQYF.

The J gene is TRBJ1-1, the V gene TRBV7-2, with 9 bases fitting TRBD1. The junction had 4 bases not matched to a gene; V was cut back by 6 bases and J by 2 bases. CDR3 size: 14 residues. The germline V gene encodes CDR1 SGHTA and CDR2 FQGNSA. Written as DNA, the CDR3 is TGTGCCAGCAGTCCGGACAGGGGAAACACTGAAGCTTTCTTT. Protein sequence: CASSPDRGNTEAFF.

This chain links TRBV6-1 with TRBJ1-1; 7 bases line up with TRBD1. Germline loops: CDR1 MNHNS, CDR2 SASEGT. The CDR3 consists of 14 residues. The V segment lost 2 bases and the J segment 1 base; nucleotides outside the gene matches: 1. The CDR3 is CASSETGENTEAFF. The DNA for the CDR3 is TGTGCCAGCAGTGAAACAGGGGAGAACACTGAAGCTTTCTTT.

V usage is TRBV28 and J usage is TRBJ2-3; D may be TRBD2 (6 bases). Germline V gene lookup returns CDR1 MDHEN and CDR2 SYDVKM. V was clipped by 3 bases and J by 0 bases, with 16 bases between them. The CDR3 length is 17 residues. Here the CDR3 DNA reads TGTGCCAGCAGTTTCGCGGGGAGTAGCGGTAGCACAGATACGCAGTATTTT. Amino acids: CASSFAGSSGSTDTQYF.

The CDR3 DNA is TGCGCCAGCAGCCAAGATGTATCGGGTGGAGGTCAGCCCCAGCATTTT. Its protein product is CASSQDVSGGGQPQHF. The gene calls are TRBV4-3 and TRBJ1-5, with unresolved D. The CDR3 contains 16 residues. Germline V lookup: CDR1 LGHNA, CDR2 YSLEER. With 0 bases removed from V and 6 bases from J, the gap between germline ends came to 15 bases.

This clone appeared a single time. V gene TRBV19 combines with J gene TRBJ2-7, with 9 bases matching TRBD1. Trimming took 5 bases from V and 7 from J; bases not matched to a gene: 12. CDR3 length: 15 amino acids. Germline CDR1 and CDR2: LNHDA and SQIVND (reference sequence). The CDR3 DNA reads as TGTGCCAGTAGTTCGAGGACAGGGGTGGCGGAGGAGCAGTACTTC. Its translation: CASSSRTGVAEEQYF. Using reference TRBV19 and TRBJ2-7 for the parts outside the CDR3, the full variable domain is DGGITQSPKYLFRKEGQNVTLSCEQNLNHDAMYWYRQDPGQGLRLIYYSQIVNDFQKGDIAEGYSVSREKKESFPLTVTSAQKNPTAFYLCASSSRTGVAEEQYFGPGTRLTVT.

The chain is built from TRBV5-6 and TRBJ1-2, with D perhaps TRBD1 (6 bases). CDR3 length equals 15 residues. Germline lookup yields CDR1 SGHDT and CDR2 YYEEEE. Trimming removed 5 bases from V and 7 bases from J, with 21 bases in between. The CDR3 sequence is CASRLYDRYEGGYTF. DNA for the CDR3: TGTGCCAGCAGACTATACGACAGGTATGAAGGTGGCTACACCTTC.

The genes are TRBV11-1 and TRBJ2-1; 9 bases align to TRBD2. Germline values: CDR1 SGHAT, CDR2 FQDESV (reference sequence). The CDR3 totals 16 residues. V lost 4 bases to trimming and J lost 0 bases; unmatched junction nucleotides: 4. The chain's CDR3 is CASSSLAGISYNEQFF. The CDR3 nucleotides are TGTGCCAGCAGCTCCCTAGCGGGAATCTCCTACAATGAGCAGTTCTTC.

The rearrangement uses TRBV27 and TRBJ1-5; unclear D gene. The CDR3 is made up of 14 amino acids. Germline V lookup: CDR1 MNHEY, CDR2 SMNVEV (reference sequence). V lost 3 bases and J lost 0, with 6 bases in between. For the CDR3, the DNA is TGTGCCAGCAGTTTTGGCAGTAGCAATCAGCCCCAGCATTTT. It is translated as CASSFGSSNQPQHF.

The rearrangement joins TRBV2 to TRBJ1-1; D gene ambiguous. Germline CDR1 reads SNHLY; CDR2 reads FYNNEI. This CDR3 region has 16 residues. The V end was cut by 7 bases, the J end by 1 base, with 19 bases between. CDR3 DNA sequence: TGTGCCAGCACTTCGATGGACGGAGGCGGGAACACTGAAGCTTTCTTT. It translates to CASTSMDGGGNTEAFF.

The J gene is TRBJ1-5, the V gene TRBV19; TRBD1 agrees at 8 bases. J was trimmed by 6 bases and V by 7 bases; bases with no gene match: 11. Germline V gene sequence: CDR1 LNHDA, CDR2 SQIVND (reference sequence). There are 15 residues in the CDR3. CDR3 amino acids: CASTRMDRVGQPQHF. CDR3 DNA: TGTGCCAGTACCCGTATGGACAGGGTAGGTCAGCCCCAGCATTTT. The whole variable domain, remainder taken from reference TRBV19 and TRBJ1-5, is DGGITQSPKYLFRKEGQNVTLSCEQNLNHDAMYWYRQDPGQGLRLIYYSQIVNDFQKGDIAEGYSVSREKKESFPLTVTSAQKNPTAFYLCASTRMDRVGQPQHFGDGTRLSIL.

The chain employs TRBV9 and TRBJ2-3, with D possibly being TRBD2 (5 bases). CDR3 length equals 16 residues. The V end was cut by 4 bases, the J end by 2 bases, with 17 bases between. Looked up from germline, CDR1 is SGDLS and CDR2 is YYNGEE. The chain's CDR3 is CASSTGLPLVTDTQYF. Here the CDR3 DNA reads TGTGCCAGCAGCACCGGACTTCCTCTCGTCACAGATACGCAGTATTTT.